The sequence of this T cell receptor (beta chain) was determined in a study of cytotoxic CD8 clonotypes in ibrutinib-treated CLL. Overall study: The response samples were taken once patients had been treated for a median of approximately 13 months, range 6 to 36.

Study results and caveats: Having risen at ibrutinib response, clonality had fallen back toward baseline by progression.

This clone appeared a few times. Its antigen remains unknown. Depth targeted 1 in 200,000 to 1 in 1 million T cells, averaging around 9.5x coverage per clonotype. TCRdb's table, derived via immunoSEQ multiplex PCR, lists solely in-frame clones and lacks some. The sample has about 200,000 clones, approximately 72% seen once. The sequence came from a human donor with chronic lymphocytic leukemia. The sequenced sample was PBMCs, obtained after 24 months of ibrutinib treatment.

CDR3 sequence (DNA): TGTGCCAGCATAATGGAGGCAGGGCAGTTCTTC. This codes for CASIMEAGQFF. The chain uses TRBV2 and TRBJ2-1, with TRBD2 as a possible D gene (5 bases). Germline-derived CDR1 and CDR2 are SNHLY and FYNNEI. Trimming took off 7 bases at V and 12 bases at J, with 13 bases between the two ends. The CDR3 extends over 11 amino acids.